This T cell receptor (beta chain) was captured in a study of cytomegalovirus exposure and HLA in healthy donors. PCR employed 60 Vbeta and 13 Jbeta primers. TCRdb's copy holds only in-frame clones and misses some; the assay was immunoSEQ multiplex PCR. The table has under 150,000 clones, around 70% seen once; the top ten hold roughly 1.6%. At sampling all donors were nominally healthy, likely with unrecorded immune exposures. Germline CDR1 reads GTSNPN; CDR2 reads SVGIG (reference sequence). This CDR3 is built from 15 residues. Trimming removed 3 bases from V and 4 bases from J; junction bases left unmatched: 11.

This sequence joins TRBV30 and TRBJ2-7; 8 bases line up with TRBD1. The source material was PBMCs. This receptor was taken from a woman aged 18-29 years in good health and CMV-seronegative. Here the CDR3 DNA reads TGTGCCTGGAGAGAAGTTGACAGGGGATTGTACGAGCAGTACTTC. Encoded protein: CAWREVDRGLYEQYF.